The sequence of this T cell receptor beta chain was determined in a study of T cells in localized non-small cell lung cancer. Study results and limitations: Clonality peaked in uninvolved adjacent lung rather than tumor.

About this clone: Its target is not known.

Germline V lookup: CDR1 MDHEN, CDR2 SYDVKM. The CDR3 loop spans 15 amino acids. With 6 bases clipped from V and 5 bases from J, the junction kept 10 bases outside the gene matches. Assay used: immunoSEQ multiplex PCR; TCRdb lists only in-frame clones, some missing. This sample has tens of thousands of clones; 88% occur once, and the top ten carry 25% to 30%. V gene TRBV28 combines with J gene TRBJ2-3, with 8 bases identical to TRBD2. The TCR comes from a male donor older than 55 with stage II lung adenocarcinoma. Sample: peripheral blood mononuclear cells, taken before any cancer treatment. In DNA, the CDR3 is TGTGCCAGCAGCCGCCATAGCGGGATGGGAGATACGCAGTATTTT. Amino acids: CASSRHSGMGDTQYF.